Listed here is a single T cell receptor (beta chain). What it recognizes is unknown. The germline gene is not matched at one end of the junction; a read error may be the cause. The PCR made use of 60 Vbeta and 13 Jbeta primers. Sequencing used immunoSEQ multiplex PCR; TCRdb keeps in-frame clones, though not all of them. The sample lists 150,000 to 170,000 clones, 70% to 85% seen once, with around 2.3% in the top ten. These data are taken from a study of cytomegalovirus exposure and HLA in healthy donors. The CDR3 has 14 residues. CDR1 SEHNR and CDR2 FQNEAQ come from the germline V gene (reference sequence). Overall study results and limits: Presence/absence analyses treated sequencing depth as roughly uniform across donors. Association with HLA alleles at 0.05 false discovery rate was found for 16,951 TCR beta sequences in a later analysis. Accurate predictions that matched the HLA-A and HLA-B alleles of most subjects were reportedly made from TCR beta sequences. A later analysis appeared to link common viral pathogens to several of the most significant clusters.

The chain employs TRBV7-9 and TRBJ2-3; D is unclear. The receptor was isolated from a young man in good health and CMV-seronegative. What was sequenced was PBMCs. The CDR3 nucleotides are TGTTCCAGCAGCATGGAGTGGAGCACAGATACGCAGTATTTT. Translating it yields CSSSMEWSTDTQYF.